The next 5 T cell receptor beta chains were all read from a single sample in a study of T cells after yellow fever vaccination. TCRdb fed the 5' RACE reads into MiXCR, producing one record per CDR3 protein. There are 300,000 to 350,000 distinct CDR3 sequences in the sample; approximately 4.2% occur only once, and 20% to 25% lies in the top ten. Sequenced material: PBMCs, taken 5 days after the yellow fever booster vaccination. The receptors shown here come from a young man who received the YFV17D yellow fever vaccine.

This clonotype was counted ten times or more. The chain is built from TRBV12-3 or TRBV12-4 and TRBJ1-5; the D is unclear. CDR3 size: 14 residues. V was clipped by 2 bases and J by 3 bases, with 8 bases between them. Written as DNA, the CDR3 is TGTGCCAGCAGTTTACAGGTTCCCAATCAGCCCCAGCATTTT. It specifies CASSLQVPNQPQHF.

The CDR3 region has the DNA TGTGCCACCAGTGCCCCCAAGGCCGGGGCCGATGAGCAGTTCTTC. Translating gives CATSAPKAGADEQFF. V gene TRBV24-1 combines with J gene TRBJ2-1; the D call may be TRBD1 or TRBD2 (5 bases each). V was pared by 5 bases and J by 8 bases, with 18 bases between. This CDR3 is built from 15 residues. Germline CDR1 and CDR2: KGHDR and SFDVKD.

CDR3 sequence reads: CASSPEGGRNIQYF. CDR3 DNA sequence: TGTGCCAGCTCACCAGAAGGAGGCAGAAACATTCAGTACTTC. This chain links TRBV18 with TRBJ2-4; D possibly corresponds to TRBD2 (5 bases). Germline V gives CDR1 KGHSH, CDR2 LQKENI. V gave up 2 bases and J gave up 6 bases, with 11 bases separating them. The CDR3 contains 14 residues.

Ten or more counts support this clonotype. The chain couples TRBV6-2 or TRBV6-3 to TRBJ2-7, with a tentative D call TRBD2 (5 bases). Trimming stripped 0 bases from V and 0 bases from J, with 15 bases between. The length of the CDR3 is 17 residues. Per the germline V gene, CDR1 is MNHEY and CDR2 is SVGEGT. CDR3 bases: TGTGCCAGCAGTTACTCGAGGAAGAGGGCCCGCTCCTACGAGCAGTACTTC. Its translation is CASSYSRKRARSYEQYF.

The chain joins TRBV29-1 to TRBJ1-1; 7 nucleotides align to TRBD1. The trim removed 4 bases at V and 2 bases at J, leaving 13 bases unmatched. In germline, CDR1 is SQVTM, CDR2 ANQGSEA. This CDR3 has 16 amino acids. The DNA of the CDR3 is TGCAGCGTTGGAGGGCAGGGGGGTTTCCAAAACACTGAAGCTTTCTTT. It specifies CSVGGQGGFQNTEAFF.